This T cell receptor beta chain was captured in a study of blood T cell repertoires in COVID-19. As for the study in general: Sites in the United States, Italy and Spain provided acute and convalescent COVID-19 samples.

The Seattle patients, enrolled during active infection, were followed longitudinally. Original processing notes: Nucleated cell number was recorded as an estimate derived from reference gene primer amplification. Using immunoSEQ multiplex PCR, the repertoire was profiled, and TCRdb retains in-frame clones only, with some absent. The DNA was the basis for D and trimming; V, J and clone size are from that table. The data show almost 200,000 clones, about 82% seen once. CDR1 and CDR2 from the germline V gene are MDHEN and SYDVKM. V gave up 6 bases and J gave up 3 bases; unmatched junction bases: 12. The CDR3 length is 17 residues.

Sequencing was performed on peripheral blood. The clonotype was recovered from a man aged 55-75 years with COVID-19, enrolled during active disease. The rearrangement links TRBV28 to TRBJ2-1; the match to TRBD2 covers 9 bases. CDR3 nucleotide sequence: TGTGCCAGCAGCCCCCCCACTAGCGGGCTCTTCTACAATGAGCAGTTCTTC. Amino acid sequence: CASSPPTSGLFYNEQFF.